Listed below are T cell receptor beta chains from one sample, sequenced in a study of cytotoxic CD8 clonotypes in ibrutinib-treated CLL. Libraries were prepared by immunoSEQ multiplex PCR; TCRdb keeps only in-frame clonotypes and omits some of them. The sample has 150,000 or so clones, about 84% seen once. The specimen was PBMCs, collected after 36 months of ibrutinib treatment. Receptors were obtained from a human donor with chronic lymphocytic leukemia. Each CDR3 is given with its conserved first and last residue. The D gene is left open where the match is weak. Expanded clones get a size class; other rows say once, few or many, or leave the size out.

d_call: TRBD1
clone_size: .
v_call: TRBV15
j_call: TRBJ2-1
cdr3_nt: TGTGCCACCACCCGGGACAGGCCTTCCAATGAGCAGTTCTTC
cdr3_aa: CATTRDRPSNEQFF

d_call: .
clone_size: once
v_call: TRBV15
j_call: TRBJ1-5
cdr3_nt: TGTGCCACCAGCGGAAGGCGGAATAGCAATCAGCCCCAGCATTTT
cdr3_aa: CATSGRRNSNQPQHF

d_call: .
clone_size: few
v_call: TRBV18
j_call: TRBJ1-1
cdr3_nt: TGTGCCAGCTCACTGCAGGGTGGGAACACTGAAGCTTTCTTT
cdr3_aa: CASSLQGGNTEAFF

d_call: .
clone_size: .
v_call: TRBV15
j_call: TRBJ1-5
cdr3_nt: TGTGCCACCAGCAGAGCTCGAACACAATCCGAGTCGCCCCAGCATTTT
cdr3_aa: CATSRARTQSESPQHF

d_call: .
clone_size: .
v_call: TRBV18
j_call: TRBJ1-1
cdr3_nt: TGTGCCAGCTCACCACCAAACAGGGTGCTGATGAACACTGAAGCTTTCTTT
cdr3_aa: CASSPPNRVLMNTEAFF

d_call: .
clone_size: .
v_call: TRBV13
j_call: TRBJ1-3
cdr3_nt: TGTGCCAGCAGCTCACAGGACTCTGGAAACACCATATATTTT
cdr3_aa: CASSSQDSGNTIYF

d_call: .
clone_size: .
v_call: TRBV5-1
j_call: TRBJ1-2
cdr3_nt: TGCGCCAGCAGTCTGACGGACCCGGATGGCTACACCTTC
cdr3_aa: CASSLTDPDGYTF

d_call: .
clone_size: few
v_call: TRBV19
j_call: TRBJ1-5
cdr3_nt: TGTGCCAGTACCCCGTTAAGGAATAGCAATCAGCCCCAGCATTTT
cdr3_aa: CASTPLRNSNQPQHF

d_call: TRBD1
clone_size: .
v_call: TRBV11-2
j_call: TRBJ1-1
cdr3_nt: TGTGCCAGCAGCCGGGACAGGGGAAGAGGCACTGAAGCTTTCTTT
cdr3_aa: CASSRDRGRGTEAFF

d_call: .
clone_size: .
v_call: TRBV7-2
j_call: TRBJ2-1
cdr3_nt: TGTGCCAGCAGCTTGATTGCGGGGCCCCACTACAATGAGCAGTTCTTC
cdr3_aa: CASSLIAGPHYNEQFF

d_call: .
clone_size: .
v_call: TRBV6-1
j_call: TRBJ1-2
cdr3_nt: TGTGCCAGCAGTGAGTACAGCTATGGCTACACCTTC
cdr3_aa: CASSEYSYGYTF

d_call: TRBD2
clone_size: .
v_call: TRBV4-1
j_call: TRBJ2-5
cdr3_nt: TGCGCCAGCAGCCAAAGGGACTACGCGGCCTCTGAAGAGACCCAGTACTTC
cdr3_aa: CASSQRDYAASEETQYF

d_call: .
clone_size: .
v_call: TRBV2
j_call: TRBJ2-3
cdr3_nt: TGTGCCAGCCGGACCCTCAGGGACCCCCGGCCAGATACGCAGTATTTT
cdr3_aa: CASRTLRDPRPDTQYF

d_call: .
clone_size: .
v_call: TRBV18
j_call: TRBJ2-5
cdr3_nt: TGTGCCAGCTCATCCTATAAGGACCAAGAGACCCAGTACTTC
cdr3_aa: CASSSYKDQETQYF

d_call: .
clone_size: once
v_call: TRBV5-1
j_call: TRBJ2-7
cdr3_nt: TGCGCCAGCAGCTTGGAACGAGCAATCCGGCTCGAGCAGTACTTC
cdr3_aa: CASSLERAIRLEQYF

d_call: .
clone_size: .
v_call: TRBV6-1
j_call: TRBJ2-6
cdr3_nt: TGTGGAGCGGACAGCAGAGCTGGGGCCAACGTCCTGACTTTC
cdr3_aa: CGADSRAGANVLTF

d_call: TRBD2
clone_size: .
v_call: TRBV5-1
j_call: TRBJ2-7
cdr3_nt: TGCGCCAGCAGCTTGGGTAGGAGCGGGAGTTCCGAGCAGTACTTC
cdr3_aa: CASSLGRSGSSEQYF

d_call: .
clone_size: .
v_call: TRBV4-1
j_call: TRBJ2-3
cdr3_nt: TGCGCCAGCAGCCAAGAGTCCTCGGGGGATACGCAGTATTTT
cdr3_aa: CASSQESSGDTQYF

d_call: .
clone_size: .
v_call: TRBV4-1
j_call: TRBJ1-4
cdr3_nt: TGCGCCAGCAGCCAATACAGGGCCGATGAAAAACTGTTTTTT
cdr3_aa: CASSQYRADEKLFF

d_call: .
clone_size: .
v_call: TRBV5-4
j_call: TRBJ1-2
cdr3_nt: TGTGCCAGCAGCTTGGAACTATCTTGGGGCTATGGCTACACCTTC
cdr3_aa: CASSLELSWGYGYTF

d_call: TRBD1
clone_size: .
v_call: TRBV18
j_call: TRBJ2-5
cdr3_nt: TGTGCCAGCTCACCGACAGGGGGCCATTGGAAAGAGACCCAGTACTTC
cdr3_aa: CASSPTGGHWKETQYF

d_call: .
clone_size: .
v_call: TRBV19
j_call: TRBJ2-7
cdr3_nt: TGTGCCAGTAGTATCGCGGGGGACAGGTCTAGCTCCTACGAGCAGTACTTC
cdr3_aa: CASSIAGDRSSSYEQYF

d_call: TRBD2
clone_size: .
v_call: TRBV29-1
j_call: TRBJ2-3
cdr3_nt: TGCAGCGTTGGGACTAGCGGGGGTAGGGATACGCAGTATTTT
cdr3_aa: CSVGTSGGRDTQYF

d_call: .
clone_size: .
v_call: TRBV4-1
j_call: TRBJ1-4
cdr3_nt: TGCGCCAGCAGCCAAGCGGGTGAAAAACTGTTTTTT
cdr3_aa: CASSQAGEKLFF

d_call: .
clone_size: .
v_call: TRBV5-4
j_call: TRBJ2-3
cdr3_nt: TGTGCCAGCAGTTTCCGACTGGAGGGCAGCACAGATACGCAGTATTTT
cdr3_aa: CASSFRLEGSTDTQYF

d_call: .
clone_size: .
v_call: TRBV9
j_call: TRBJ2-7
cdr3_nt: TGTGCCAGCAGCGTAGGGCAGGTGCCTCCCTACGAGCAGTACTTC
cdr3_aa: CASSVGQVPPYEQYF

d_call: .
clone_size: .
v_call: TRBV28
j_call: TRBJ1-5
cdr3_nt: TGTGCCAGCAGTTTTAATTTGGTCAATCAGCCCCAGCATTTT
cdr3_aa: CASSFNLVNQPQHF

d_call: .
clone_size: .
v_call: TRBV5-1
j_call: TRBJ2-2
cdr3_nt: TGCGCCAGCAGCGGTGGGGGCACGAACACCGGGGAGCTGTTTTTT
cdr3_aa: CASSGGGTNTGELFF

d_call: .
clone_size: .
v_call: TRBV28
j_call: TRBJ1-4
cdr3_nt: TGTGCCAGCAGTTTATTTGGGGCTGCAACTAATGAAAAACTGTTTTTT
cdr3_aa: CASSLFGAATNEKLFF

d_call: .
clone_size: .
v_call: TRBV6-1
j_call: TRBJ2-3
cdr3_nt: TGTGCCAGCAGTTTAGGTCCGCCTAGCACAGATACGCAGTATTTT
cdr3_aa: CASSLGPPSTDTQYF

d_call: .
clone_size: few
v_call: TRBV5-4
j_call: TRBJ2-2
cdr3_nt: TGTGCCAGCAGCTTTGCGGGACTCCAGGGAGAGCTGTTTTTT
cdr3_aa: CASSFAGLQGELFF

d_call: .
clone_size: .
v_call: TRBV19
j_call: TRBJ1-2
cdr3_nt: TGTGCCAGTAGTCAAGGGGGACGTGGCTACACCTTC
cdr3_aa: CASSQGGRGYTF

d_call: TRBD1
clone_size: .
v_call: TRBV28
j_call: TRBJ1-5
cdr3_nt: TGTGCCAGCAGAGACAGGGGGCGCGGCGATCAGCCCCAGCATTTT
cdr3_aa: CASRDRGRGDQPQHF

d_call: TRBD2
clone_size: .
v_call: TRBV13
j_call: TRBJ2-3
cdr3_nt: TGTGCCAGCAGCAGGACTAGCGGGGGCCTTCGCACAGATACGCAGTATTTT
cdr3_aa: CASSRTSGGLRTDTQYF

d_call: .
clone_size: once
v_call: TRBV18
j_call: TRBJ1-5
cdr3_nt: TGTGCCAGCTCTTTCGGGACTTTCGGCAATCAGCCCCAGCATTTT
cdr3_aa: CASSFGTFGNQPQHF

d_call: .
clone_size: .
v_call: TRBV9
j_call: TRBJ1-4
cdr3_nt: TGTGCCAGCAGCGTAAGTGGGGCGGCTGAAAAACTGTTTTTT
cdr3_aa: CASSVSGAAEKLFF

d_call: TRBD1
clone_size: .
v_call: TRBV6-6
j_call: TRBJ2-7
cdr3_nt: TGTGCCAGCAGTTACGACAGGGGCTACGAGCAGTACTTC
cdr3_aa: CASSYDRGYEQYF

d_call: .
clone_size: .
v_call: TRBV30
j_call: TRBJ1-5
cdr3_nt: TGTGCCTGGAGTGTAAGAGGAGATCAGCCCCAGCATTTT
cdr3_aa: CAWSVRGDQPQHF

d_call: .
clone_size: .
v_call: TRBV28
j_call: TRBJ1-5
cdr3_nt: TGTGCCAGCTCCCCCCCCCGACCTCATCAGCCCCAGCATTTT
cdr3_aa: CASSPPRPHQPQHF

d_call: .
clone_size: .
v_call: TRBV9
j_call: TRBJ1-2
cdr3_nt: TGTGCCAGCAGCGTAGCTCCGTCGACGGGGGCGGGCTACACCTTC
cdr3_aa: CASSVAPSTGAGYTF

d_call: TRBD1
clone_size: .
v_call: TRBV6-4
j_call: TRBJ2-6
cdr3_nt: TGTGCCAGCAGTGAAGAGGGGGCAACGGCCAACGTCCTGACTTTC
cdr3_aa: CASSEEGATANVLTF

d_call: .
clone_size: .
v_call: TRBV6-5
j_call: TRBJ1-2
cdr3_nt: TGTGCCACCGGCTATGGCTACACCTTC
cdr3_aa: CATGYGYTF

d_call: TRBD1
clone_size: .
v_call: TRBV4-1
j_call: TRBJ1-1
cdr3_nt: TGCGCCAGCAGCCAAGATCGGATGACAGGGGCCGGTGCTTTCTTT
cdr3_aa: CASSQDRMTGAGAFF

d_call: .
clone_size: few
v_call: TRBV2
j_call: TRBJ2-7
cdr3_nt: TGTGCCAGCAGTGTCGGCCTTTCCGAGCAGTACTTC
cdr3_aa: CASSVGLSEQYF

d_call: .
clone_size: .
v_call: TRBV19
j_call: TRBJ1-3
cdr3_nt: TGTGCCAGTAGCGGCTCGTCTGAGGCTGGAAACACCATATATTTT
cdr3_aa: CASSGSSEAGNTIYF

d_call: .
clone_size: once
v_call: TRBV5-4
j_call: TRBJ1-6
cdr3_nt: TGTGCCAGCACCTCCGCCGGGAGCTCCTATAATTCACCCCTCCACTTT
cdr3_aa: CASTSAGSSYNSPLHF

d_call: TRBD1
clone_size: .
v_call: TRBV6-6
j_call: TRBJ2-2
cdr3_nt: TGTGCCAGCAGTAACCGGGACAGGGACGACACCGGGGAGCTGTTTTTT
cdr3_aa: CASSNRDRDDTGELFF

d_call: TRBD1
clone_size: .
v_call: TRBV6-5
j_call: TRBJ1-2
cdr3_nt: TGTGCCAGCAGCCGGGACAGGCATTTCGGCTACACCTTC
cdr3_aa: CASSRDRHFGYTF

d_call: .
clone_size: few
v_call: TRBV7-3
j_call: TRBJ2-1
cdr3_nt: TGTGCCAGCAGCTTGACCGGGGACCCCAAATCTACCGAGCAGTTCTTC
cdr3_aa: CASSLTGDPKSTEQFF